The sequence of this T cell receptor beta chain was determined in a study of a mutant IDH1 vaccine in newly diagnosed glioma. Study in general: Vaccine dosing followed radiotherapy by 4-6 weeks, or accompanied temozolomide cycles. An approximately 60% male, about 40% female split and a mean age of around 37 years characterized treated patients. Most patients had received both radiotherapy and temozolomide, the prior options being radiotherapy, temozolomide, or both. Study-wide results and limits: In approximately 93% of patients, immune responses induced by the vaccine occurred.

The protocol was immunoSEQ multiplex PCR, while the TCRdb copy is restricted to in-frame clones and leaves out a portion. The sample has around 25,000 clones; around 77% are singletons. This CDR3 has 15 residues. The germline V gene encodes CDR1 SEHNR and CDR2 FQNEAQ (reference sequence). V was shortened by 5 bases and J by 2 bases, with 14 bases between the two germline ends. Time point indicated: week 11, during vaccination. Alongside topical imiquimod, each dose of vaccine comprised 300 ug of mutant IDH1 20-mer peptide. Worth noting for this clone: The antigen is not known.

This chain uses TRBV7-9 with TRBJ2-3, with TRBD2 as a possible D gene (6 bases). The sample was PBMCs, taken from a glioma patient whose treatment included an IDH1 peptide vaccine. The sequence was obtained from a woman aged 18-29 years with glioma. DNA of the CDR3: TGTGCCAGCAGCCCCCGCGCTAGCGCCACAGATACGCAGTATTTT. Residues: CASSPRASATDTQYF.